This TCR beta chain was recovered during a study of identical twins. All donors comprised healthy Caucasians. It was template switching that added a universal primer site, and there were unique molecular identifiers on the cDNA. TCRdb fed the 5' RACE reads into MiXCR, producing one record per CDR3 protein. The sample shows some 760,000 distinct CDR3 sequences, approximately 18% of them seen only once. This clonotype came up a few times. Its antigen remains unknown. The DNA is left out, because the CDR3 cannot be placed on it with certainty; the CDR3 is given as TCRdb lists it. Study outcomes and limitations: The analysis was cross-sectional rather than longitudinal within donors. Researchers reported excess low generation probability among twin-shared out-of-frame alpha sequences.

The CDR3 length is 12 residues, termini included. CDR1 and CDR2 (germline): SEHNR, FQNEAQ (reference sequence). These sequences were also reported in another study, on T cells expressing NK-cell markers.

Sequencing was done on a sample of PBMCs. The source of this sequence is a woman aged 18-35 years in good health. The V and J genes are TRBV7-9 and TRBJ2-1. CDR3 sequence: CASSDFGNEQFF.